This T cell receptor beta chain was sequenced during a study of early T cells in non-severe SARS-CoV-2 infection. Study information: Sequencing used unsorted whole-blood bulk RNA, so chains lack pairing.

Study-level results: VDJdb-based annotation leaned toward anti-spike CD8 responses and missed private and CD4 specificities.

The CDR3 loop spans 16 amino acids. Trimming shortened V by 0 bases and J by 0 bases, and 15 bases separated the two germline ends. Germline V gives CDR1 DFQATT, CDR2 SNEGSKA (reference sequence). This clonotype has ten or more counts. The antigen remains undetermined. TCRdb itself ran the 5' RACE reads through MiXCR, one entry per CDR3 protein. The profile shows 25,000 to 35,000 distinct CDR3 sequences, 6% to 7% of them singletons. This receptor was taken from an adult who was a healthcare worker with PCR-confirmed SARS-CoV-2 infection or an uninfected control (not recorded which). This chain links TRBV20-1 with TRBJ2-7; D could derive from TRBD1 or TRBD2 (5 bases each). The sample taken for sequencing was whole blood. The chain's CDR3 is CSARDLRGRSSYEQYF. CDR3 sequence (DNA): TGCAGTGCTAGAGATCTGAGGGGAAGGAGCTCCTACGAGCAGTACTTC.